Listed here are 21 T cell receptor beta chains from one sample, sequenced in a study of T cells in Graves' hyperthyroidism and ophthalmopathy. Amplification yielded TCR beta CDR3 regions, with RNA transcripts as the source. HTBI primers were employed in a first-round RT-PCR of the TCR CDR3. From the multiplex PCR reads, TCRdb called clonotypes with MiXCR, one entry per CDR3 protein. This table holds about 700,000 distinct CDR3 sequences, around 15% found once. The sequencing sample was made of blood. The receptors were sampled from a woman aged 18-30 years with Graves' hyperthyroidism.

V usage is TRBV19 and J usage is TRBJ1-5; D perhaps matches TRBD1 (5 bases). The germline V gene encodes CDR1 LNHDA and CDR2 SQIVND (reference sequence). The CDR3 length is 15 residues. V dropped 6 bases and J dropped 2 bases, with 14 bases sitting between them. CDR3 sequence reads: CASSEAGGGNQPQHF. CDR3 bases: TGTGCCAGTAGCGAAGCCGGGGGGGGCAATCAGCCCCAGCATTTT. The full variable domain, rest sourced from reference TRBV19 and TRBJ1-5, is DGGITQSPKYLFRKEGQNVTLSCEQNLNHDAMYWYRQDPGQGLRLIYYSQIVNDFQKGDIAEGYSVSREKKESFPLTVTSAQKNPTAFYLCASSEAGGGNQPQHFGDGTRLSIL.

This rearrangement joins TRBV3-1 to TRBJ2-7; perhaps TRBD1 as D (5 bases). V lost 4 bases and J lost 0, with 13 bases in between. Germline V gene lookup returns CDR1 LGHDT and CDR2 YNNKEL (reference sequence). CDR3 length equals 15 residues. The chain's CDR3 is CASSLMGRVSYEQYF. The CDR3 nucleotides read TGTGCCAGCAGCCTTATGGGCAGGGTCTCCTACGAGCAGTACTTC.

At least ten counts were recorded for this clonotype. The V call is TRBV3-1, the J call TRBJ2-7, with 9 bases matching TRBD1. After removal of 4 bases from V and 3 bases from J, the junction contained 4 bases not matched to a gene. CDR3 length: 14 amino acids. Germline CDR1 and CDR2: LGHDT and YNNKEL (reference sequence). CDR3 residues: CASSRQGQGYEQYF. CDR3 DNA sequence: TGTGCCAGCAGCCGCCAGGGACAGGGCTACGAGCAGTACTTC.

Ten or more counts support this clonotype. The chain combines TRBV7-9 with TRBJ2-3, with D unclear. V was cut by 4 bases and J by 2 bases, with 19 bases left in between. Germline CDR1 SEHNR, CDR2 FQNEAQ (reference sequence). CDR3 length equals 17 residues. Here the CDR3 reads CASSSLRATLTTDTQYF. For the CDR3, the DNA is TGTGCCAGCAGCTCATTACGGGCCACTTTAACCACAGATACGCAGTATTTT.

Remarks on this clonotype: A much larger clone differs from this one at a single base, so this may be a read error. The chain joins TRBV5-1 to TRBJ1-1; 10 bases line up with TRBD1. The CDR3 covers 17 residues. Germline CDR1 SGHRS, CDR2 YFSETQ. The CDR3 sequence is CASRTGPGQGMNTDAFF. DNA of the CDR3: TGCGCCAGCAGGACCGGACCGGGACAGGGGATGAACACTGACGCTTTCTTT.

The CDR3 DNA sequence: TGTGCCAGCAGCCGGCTTACGGGACTAGCTGTGCCCGGGGAGCTGTTTTTT. It is translated as CASSRLTGLAVPGELFF. The chain recombines TRBV11-2 with TRBJ2-2, with 9 positions matching TRBD2. The CDR3 has 17 amino acids. Unmatched junction bases numbered 13, after V lost 5 bases and J lost 6 bases. Germline V gene lookup returns CDR1 SGHAT and CDR2 FQNNGV.

This clonotype was found many times. CDR3 region: CASSDLSNEKLFF. The CDR3 DNA is TGTGCCAGCAGTGACCTCTCGAATGAAAAACTGTTTTTT. The rearrangement joins TRBV28 to TRBJ1-4, with D unresolved. Trimming shortened V by 5 bases and J by 5 bases, and 9 bases separated the two germline ends. CDR3 size: 13 residues. Per the germline V gene, CDR1 is MDHEN and CDR2 is SYDVKM.

Turning to this clonotype: This may be a read error: a much more frequent sequence differs by one nucleotide. It is likely a read error, because the conserved phenylalanine at the end of the CDR3 is missing. The chain joins TRBV5-6 to TRBJ1-5, with TRBD1 matching 10 bases. J was trimmed by 4 bases and V by 4 bases; bases with no gene match: 11. Germline assignment: CDR1 SGHDT and CDR2 YYEEEE. The CDR3 is 17 residues long. The CDR3 coding sequence is TGTGCCAGCAGCCTATTGGCGGGGACAGGGGAAAATCAGCCCCAGCATCTT. It yields the protein CASSLLAGTGENQPQHL.

This chain connects TRBV6-2 or TRBV6-3 to TRBJ1-5; 9 bases align to TRBD1. Germline V gene lookup returns CDR1 MNHEY and CDR2 SVGEGT. The CDR3 runs 16 residues. With 2 bases clipped from V and 3 bases from J, the junction kept 5 bases outside the gene matches. The CDR3: CASSYGTGRFNQPQHF. The CDR3 DNA sequence: TGTGCCAGCAGTTACGGGACAGGGCGGTTCAATCAGCCCCAGCATTTT.

The chain carries TRBV20-1 and TRBJ2-7; TRBD2 might be the D (6 bases). The V gene lost 3 bases and the J gene lost 2 bases, with 14 bases spanning the gap. Per germline, CDR1 DFQATT and CDR2 SNEGSKA (reference sequence). This CDR3 spans 14 amino acids. CDR3 loop: CSASDPGVPYEQYF. The DNA of the CDR3 is TGCAGTGCTAGTGATCCGGGGGTTCCCTACGAGCAGTACTTC.

Ten or more counts support this clonotype. The chain joins TRBV20-1 to TRBJ2-1, with TRBD2 identical over 7 bases. J lost 0 bases, V lost 0 bases, and 11 bases had no gene match. The CDR3 spans 18 residues. In germline, CDR1 is DFQATT, CDR2 SNEGSKA (reference sequence). CDR3 sequence reads: CSARDWREPLSSYNEQFF. Written as DNA, the CDR3 is TGCAGTGCTAGAGATTGGCGGGAGCCCCTTAGCTCCTACAATGAGCAGTTCTTC.

This clonotype appeared a few times. This chain connects TRBV5-8 to TRBJ1-5; no reliable D call. From germline, CDR1 is SGHTS and CDR2 YDEGEE. Trimming pared 9 bases from V and 6 bases from J, leaving 16 bases between. This CDR3 is built from 13 residues. The CDR3 reads CATRGRNGQPQHF. The CDR3 DNA sequence: TGTGCCACCCGAGGTAGGAACGGTCAGCCCCAGCATTTT.

Only a few counts were recorded for this clonotype. This chain connects TRBV12-3 or TRBV12-4 to TRBJ2-2, with TRBD2 identical over 9 bases. V lost 4 bases, J lost 5 bases, and 8 bases stayed unmatched. The CDR3 contains 16 residues. The CDR3 bases are TGTGCCAGCAGTTCCGAGCGGGAGGTCATAACCGGGGAGCTGTTTTTT. It yields the protein CASSSEREVITGELFF.

This clonotype was observed at least ten times. The genes are TRBV18 and TRBJ2-3, with D possibly being TRBD2 (6 bases). The length of the CDR3 is 16 residues. From germline, CDR1 is KGHSH and CDR2 LQKENI. Trimming stripped 3 bases from V and 2 bases from J, with 15 bases between. The DNA of the CDR3 is TGTGCCAGCTCACCTGCTTTGGCGGGACCCACAGATACGCAGTATTTT. Amino acid sequence: CASSPALAGPTDTQYF.

This clonotype has a handful of counts. V is TRBV12-3 or TRBV12-4 and J is TRBJ2-1, with 15 nucleotides matching TRBD2. Losses at the gene ends were 4 bases for V and 14 bases for J; bases not matched to a gene: 6. CDR3 length: 14 residues. The CDR3 bases are TGTGCCAGCAGTTCTTCCGGGACTAGCGGGAGGAAGTTCTTC. Translation: CASSSSGTSGRKFF.

This clonotype was seen many times. The gene calls are TRBV11-2 and TRBJ2-1; D remains unclear. The CDR3 length is 14 residues. V dropped 1 base and J dropped 4 bases, with 8 bases sitting between them. Per germline, CDR1 SGHAT and CDR2 FQNNGV. CDR3 sequence reads: CASSLGPEYNEQFF. CDR3 coding DNA: TGTGCCAGCAGCTTAGGTCCAGAGTACAATGAGCAGTTCTTC.

In this sample, this clonotype turned up many times. This chain links TRBV15 with TRBJ1-1; 7 nucleotides line up with TRBD1. Germline assignment: CDR1 LNHNV and CDR2 YYDKDF (reference sequence). The CDR3 is 16 amino acids. Trimming took 3 bases from V and 0 from J; bases not matched to a gene: 7. The CDR3, as DNA: TGTGCCACCAGCAGTGTCTCCAGGGGGGTGAACACTGAAGCTTTCTTT. Its protein is CATSSVSRGVNTEAFF.

There are many counts of this clonotype. The DNA for the CDR3 is TGTGCCTGGAGTAAGGGGTCTTACAATGAGCAGTTCTTC. This gives the protein CAWSKGSYNEQFF. J is TRBJ2-1 and V is TRBV30, with D possibly TRBD1 on 5 matching bases. The V gene's germline CDR1 is GTSNPN and CDR2 SVGIG (reference sequence). V lost 2 bases to trimming and J lost 4 bases, with 9 bases between them. The CDR3 extends over 13 amino acids.

Points on this clonotype: Since a much larger clone is just one base distant, this may be a read error. The chain couples TRBV27 to TRBJ1-1, with D hard to call. The CDR3 extends over 15 amino acids. Looked up from germline, CDR1 is MNHEY and CDR2 is SMNVEV (reference sequence). The CDR3 reads CDSSFSPTPNTEAFF. The CDR3, as DNA: TGTGACAGCAGTTTTAGTCCTACCCCGAACACTGAAGCTTTCTTT.

The V call is TRBV11-3, the J call TRBJ2-1, with 11 bases that match TRBD2. CDR1 is SGHNT, CDR2 YENEEA, per germline. This CDR3 region has 18 residues. V lost 1 base and J lost 4; bases outside the gene matches: 9. The CDR3 loop reads CASSLGGVLAGVYNEQFF. CDR3 DNA sequence: TGTGCCAGCAGCTTAGGGGGGGTACTAGCGGGAGTATACAATGAGCAGTTCTTC.

The V call is TRBV20-1, the J call TRBJ2-3, with D perhaps assigned TRBD1 or TRBD2 (5 bases each). The CDR3 sequence is 14 residues long. Looked up from germline, CDR1 is DFQATT and CDR2 is SNEGSKA (reference sequence). V was cut by 2 bases and J by 5 bases, with 14 bases left in between. As DNA, the CDR3 is TGCAGTGCTAGAAAGGGACCTGCATTAGATACGCAGTATTTT. It is translated as CSARKGPALDTQYF.